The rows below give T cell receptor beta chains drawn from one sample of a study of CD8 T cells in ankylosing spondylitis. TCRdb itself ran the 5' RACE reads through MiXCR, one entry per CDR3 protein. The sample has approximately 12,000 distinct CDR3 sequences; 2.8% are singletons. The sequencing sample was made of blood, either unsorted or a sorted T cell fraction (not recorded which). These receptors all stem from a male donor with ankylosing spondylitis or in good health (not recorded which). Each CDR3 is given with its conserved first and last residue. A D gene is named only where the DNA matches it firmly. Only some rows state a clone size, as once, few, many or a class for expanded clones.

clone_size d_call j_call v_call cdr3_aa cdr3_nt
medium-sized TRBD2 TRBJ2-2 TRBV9 CASSVTSAANTGELFF TGTGCCAGCAGCGTGACTAGCGCCGCGAACACCGGGGAGCTGTTTTTT
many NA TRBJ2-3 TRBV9 CASSREDTQYF TGTGCCAGCAGTCGAGAGGATACGCAGTATTTT
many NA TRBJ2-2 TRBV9 CASSVATRLGELFF TGTGCCAGCAGCGTAGCTACGAGACTTGGGGAGCTGTTTTTT
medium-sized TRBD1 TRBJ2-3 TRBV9 CASSARDRAPDTQYF TGTGCCAGCAGCGCCCGGGACAGGGCCCCCGATACGCAGTATTTT
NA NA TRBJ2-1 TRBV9 CASSVGVGAISDNEQFF TGTGCCAGCAGCGTAGGTGTTGGGGCCATAAGTGACAATGAGCAGTTCTTC
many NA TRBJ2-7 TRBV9 CASSGTYEQYF TGTGCCAGCAGCGGGACCTACGAGCAGTACTTC
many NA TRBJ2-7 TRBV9 CASSESLATYEQYF TGTGCCAGCAGCGAATCCCTAGCGACCTACGAGCAGTACTTC
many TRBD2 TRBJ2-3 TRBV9 CASSVGVAGSITDTQYF TGTGCCAGCAGCGTAGGGGTAGCGGGGTCGATCACAGATACGCAGTATTTT
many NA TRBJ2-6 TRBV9 CASSVAGGTGANVLTF TGTGCCAGCAGCGTAGCAGGGGGGACTGGGGCCAACGTCCTGACTTTC
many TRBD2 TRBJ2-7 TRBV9 CASSVEVAGSYEQYF TGTGCCAGCAGCGTAGAGGTAGCGGGATCCTACGAGCAGTACTTC
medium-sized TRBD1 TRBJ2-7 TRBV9 CASSGTVVGEQYF TGTGCCAGCAGTGGGACAGTTGTGGGGGAGCAGTACTTC
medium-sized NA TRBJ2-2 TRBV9 CASRGGRATGELFF TGTGCCAGCAGGGGGGGCCGGGCCACCGGGGAGCTGTTTTTT
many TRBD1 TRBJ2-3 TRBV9 CASSLHPAGTERTDTQYF TGTGCCAGCAGCTTACACCCCGCCGGGACAGAACGCACAGATACGCAGTATTTT
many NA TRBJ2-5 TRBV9 CASSPQVFGETQYF TGTGCCAGCAGCCCACAGGTTTTTGGAGAGACCCAGTACTTC
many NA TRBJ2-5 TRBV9 CASSAVRGDQETQYF TGTGCCAGCAGCGCAGTTCGAGGGGACCAAGAGACCCAGTACTTC
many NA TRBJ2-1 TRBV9 CASSVGSENEQFF TGTGCCAGCAGCGTAGGCAGTGAGAATGAGCAGTTCTTC
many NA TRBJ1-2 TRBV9 CASSPGGRGLSGYTF TGTGCCAGCAGCCCCGGCGGAAGGGGCCTCTCTGGCTACACCTTC
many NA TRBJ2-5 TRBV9 CASSGQTSLRGETQYF TGTGCCAGCAGCGGCCAAACTAGCCTCCGAGGAGAGACCCAGTACTTC
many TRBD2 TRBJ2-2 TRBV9 CASSARPGLAGGSGGGELFF TGTGCCAGCAGCGCCCGCCCGGGACTAGCGGGAGGTAGTGGTGGCGGGGAGCTGTTTTTT
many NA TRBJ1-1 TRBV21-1 CASSTLRGRTTEAFF TGTGCCAGCAGCACTTTACGGGGGCGAACGACTGAAGCTTTCTTT
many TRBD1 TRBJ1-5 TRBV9 CASSVGGTGANQPQHF TGTGCCAGCAGCGTAGGAGGGACAGGGGCCAATCAGCCCCAGCATTTT
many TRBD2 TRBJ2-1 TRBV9 CASSLGLAGVQSSYNEQFF TGTGCCAGCAGCTTGGGACTAGCGGGGGTCCAGAGCTCCTACAATGAGCAGTTCTTC
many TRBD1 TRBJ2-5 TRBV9 CASSVDQGQGIMKTQYF TGTGCCAGCAGCGTAGATCAGGGACAGGGGATTATGAAGACCCAGTACTTC
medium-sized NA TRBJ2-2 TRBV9 CASSVEPGSNTGELFF TGTGCCAGCAGCGTAGAACCGGGATCGAACACCGGGGAGCTGTTTTTT
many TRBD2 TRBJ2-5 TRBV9 CASSVTSGGLETQYF TGTGCCAGCAGCGTCACTAGCGGGGGACTAGAGACCCAGTACTTC
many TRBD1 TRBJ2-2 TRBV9 CASSGEDRGFSGELFF TGTGCCAGCAGCGGGGAGGACAGGGGTTTCTCCGGGGAGCTGTTTTTT